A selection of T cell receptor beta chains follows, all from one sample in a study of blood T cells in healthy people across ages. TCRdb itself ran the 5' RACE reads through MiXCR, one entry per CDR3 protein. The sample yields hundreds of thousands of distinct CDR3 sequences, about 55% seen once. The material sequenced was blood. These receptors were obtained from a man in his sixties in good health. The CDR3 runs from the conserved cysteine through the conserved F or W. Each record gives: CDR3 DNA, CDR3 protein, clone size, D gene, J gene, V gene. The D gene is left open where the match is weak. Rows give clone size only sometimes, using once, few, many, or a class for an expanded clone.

CDR3nt: TGTGCCGATGGAGGCGCTTACTCTGGGGCCAACGTCCTGACTTTC; CDR3aa: CADGGAYSGANVLTF; abundance: .; d_gene: .; j_gene: TRBJ2-6; v_gene: TRBV7-9
CDR3nt: TGCGCCAGCAGCTTGACCGATTGGGAGACCCAGTACTTC; CDR3aa: CASSLTDWETQYF; abundance: .; d_gene: .; j_gene: TRBJ2-5; v_gene: TRBV5-1
CDR3nt: TGCGCCAGCAGCCCGGGACAGGTCCAGGATACGCAGTATTTT; CDR3aa: CASSPGQVQDTQYF; abundance: .; d_gene: TRBD1; j_gene: TRBJ2-3; v_gene: TRBV5-1
CDR3nt: TGTGCCAGCAGCTCTAGCCAGGGGGCGCGGGGAGGAGGCTCCTACGAGCAGTACTTC; CDR3aa: CASSSSQGARGGGSYEQYF; abundance: .; d_gene: TRBD1; j_gene: TRBJ2-7; v_gene: TRBV7-9
CDR3nt: TGTGCCAGCAGCTCCACAACTAGCACAGATACGCAGTATTTT; CDR3aa: CASSSTTSTDTQYF; abundance: few; d_gene: .; j_gene: TRBJ2-3; v_gene: TRBV13
CDR3nt: TGCAGTGCTCCGGACGGGGTTGTTCAGTACTTC; CDR3aa: CSAPDGVVQYF; abundance: .; d_gene: .; j_gene: TRBJ2-4; v_gene: TRBV20-1
CDR3nt: TGTGCCAGCAGCCCAGGGACCTTCTCATATTTT; CDR3aa: CASSPGTFSYF; abundance: .; d_gene: .; j_gene: TRBJ1-3; v_gene: TRBV7-2
CDR3nt: TGTGCCAGCAGTTCGCAGGGACAGGGGCATGAAAAACTGTTTTTT; CDR3aa: CASSSQGQGHEKLFF; abundance: .; d_gene: TRBD1; j_gene: TRBJ1-4; v_gene: TRBV28
CDR3nt: TGCGCCAGCAGCTGGCAGGGGGATGAGCAGTTCTTC; CDR3aa: CASSWQGDEQFF; abundance: .; d_gene: TRBD1; j_gene: TRBJ2-1; v_gene: TRBV5-1
CDR3nt: TGTGCCAGCAACCAGGGGGCCGCAGATACGCAGTATTTT; CDR3aa: CASNQGAADTQYF; abundance: few; d_gene: TRBD1; j_gene: TRBJ2-3; v_gene: TRBV7-2
CDR3nt: TGTGCCAGCAGCGGGAGGGACAGCTATTATGGCTACACCTTC; CDR3aa: CASSGRDSYYGYTF; abundance: .; d_gene: TRBD1; j_gene: TRBJ1-2; v_gene: TRBV7-9
CDR3nt: TGTGCCAGCAGCCAAACACGGGGGTCGCGCTTGGACATTCAGTACTTC; CDR3aa: CASSQTRGSRLDIQYF; abundance: .; d_gene: .; j_gene: TRBJ2-4; v_gene: TRBV12-3/TRBV12-4
CDR3nt: TGTGCCAGCGAAAAGGAGAGAGTCTCTAGCACAGATACGCAGTATTTT; CDR3aa: CASEKERVSSTDTQYF; abundance: few; d_gene: .; j_gene: TRBJ2-3; v_gene: TRBV7-8
CDR3nt: TGTGCCAGCAGAGCCGGGACTAGCGGGGGGTTTTGGGGCACAGATACGCAGTATTTT; CDR3aa: CASRAGTSGGFWGTDTQYF; abundance: .; d_gene: TRBD2; j_gene: TRBJ2-3; v_gene: TRBV2
CDR3nt: TGTGCCAGCAGCCAACGGGCAGGGGGTAACGAGCAGTACTTC; CDR3aa: CASSQRAGGNEQYF; abundance: .; d_gene: TRBD1; j_gene: TRBJ2-7; v_gene: TRBV3-1
CDR3nt: TGTGCCAGCAGATTAACAGGGCTGGCCAAAAACATTCAGTACTTC; CDR3aa: CASRLTGLAKNIQYF; abundance: .; d_gene: .; j_gene: TRBJ2-4; v_gene: TRBV27
CDR3nt: TGTGCCAGCAACACTCAGGGGCTAACCCTATCCGAGCAGTTCTTC; CDR3aa: CASNTQGLTLSEQFF; abundance: .; d_gene: .; j_gene: TRBJ2-1; v_gene: TRBV11-2
CDR3nt: TGTGCCAGCAGCAAAGCACTCCAGCAGCGAGGGGATAAGCAGTTCTTC; CDR3aa: CASSKALQQRGDKQFF; abundance: .; d_gene: .; j_gene: TRBJ2-1; v_gene: TRBV21-1
CDR3nt: TGTGCCAGCAGCCCAAGACTAGATCACGAGCAGTACTTC; CDR3aa: CASSPRLDHEQYF; abundance: .; d_gene: .; j_gene: TRBJ2-7; v_gene: TRBV7-2
CDR3nt: TGTGCCAGCAGCCTCCCTCTCACCACAGATACGCAGTATTTT; CDR3aa: CASSLPLTTDTQYF; abundance: .; d_gene: .; j_gene: TRBJ2-3; v_gene: TRBV28
CDR3nt: TGTGCCAGCATCTTAGCTGCCAAAAACATTCAGTACTTC; CDR3aa: CASILAAKNIQYF; abundance: once; d_gene: .; j_gene: TRBJ2-4; v_gene: TRBV7-2
CDR3nt: TGTGCCAGCAGCAAGGACAGGGGGAGGGCAGAGACCCAGTACTTC; CDR3aa: CASSKDRGRAETQYF; abundance: few; d_gene: TRBD1; j_gene: TRBJ2-5; v_gene: TRBV4-2
CDR3nt: TGTGCCAGCAAATACAGTGGCTACACCTTC; CDR3aa: CASKYSGYTF; abundance: few; d_gene: .; j_gene: TRBJ1-2; v_gene: TRBV6-2/TRBV6-3
CDR3nt: TGTGCCAGCAGCCCCCGCAGGGCGGGTTATAATGAGCAGTTCTTC; CDR3aa: CASSPRRAGYNEQFF; abundance: .; d_gene: .; j_gene: TRBJ2-1; v_gene: TRBV11-2
CDR3nt: TGTGCCAGCAGCCCTTCCCGAAATTCACCCCTCCACTTT; CDR3aa: CASSPSRNSPLHF; abundance: many; d_gene: .; j_gene: TRBJ1-6; v_gene: TRBV7-2
CDR3nt: TGCAGTGCTAGTGGACTAGCATCCGCCTACAATGAGCAGTTCTTC; CDR3aa: CSASGLASAYNEQFF; abundance: many; d_gene: TRBD2; j_gene: TRBJ2-1; v_gene: TRBV20-1
CDR3nt: TGCAGTGCTAGCCCGTGTAATGGGTATTTT; CDR3aa: CSASPCNGYF; abundance: .; d_gene: .; j_gene: TRBJ2-3; v_gene: TRBV20-1
CDR3nt: TGTGCCAGCAGCCCCAGGGTCAATGAGCAGTTCTTC; CDR3aa: CASSPRVNEQFF; abundance: many; d_gene: .; j_gene: TRBJ2-1; v_gene: TRBV7-9
CDR3nt: TGTGCCAGCAGGAGGGGGACAGGGGCACGGGGCACAGATACGCAGTATTTT; CDR3aa: CASRRGTGARGTDTQYF; abundance: .; d_gene: TRBD1; j_gene: TRBJ2-3; v_gene: TRBV25-1
CDR3nt: TGTGCCAGCAGCCCGGACTTTAGTAAACACTATGAGCAGTACTTC; CDR3aa: CASSPDFSKHYEQYF; abundance: many; d_gene: .; j_gene: TRBJ2-5; v_gene: TRBV7-2
CDR3nt: TGTGCCAGCAGCCGAGAAAACTATGGCTACACCTTC; CDR3aa: CASSRENYGYTF; abundance: .; d_gene: .; j_gene: TRBJ1-2; v_gene: TRBV2
CDR3nt: TGTGCCAGCAGCCAAGAAGGGGTAGGACTAGCGGGAGGGCCCAATGAGCAGTTCTTC; CDR3aa: CASSQEGVGLAGGPNEQFF; abundance: .; d_gene: TRBD2; j_gene: TRBJ2-1; v_gene: TRBV3-1
CDR3nt: TGTGCCAGCAACTTGTTTGGTCAGCCCCAGCATTTT; CDR3aa: CASNLFGQPQHF; abundance: few; d_gene: .; j_gene: TRBJ1-5; v_gene: TRBV5-6
CDR3nt: TGTGCCAGCACCCACCGGAGGCGGAACACTGAAGCTTTCTTT; CDR3aa: CASTHRRRNTEAFF; abundance: few; d_gene: .; j_gene: TRBJ1-1; v_gene: TRBV12-3/TRBV12-4
CDR3nt: TGTGCCAGCAAAGGTGCGGAGGCCGTACAGTACTTC; CDR3aa: CASKGAEAVQYF; abundance: .; d_gene: .; j_gene: TRBJ2-7; v_gene: TRBV12-3/TRBV12-4
CDR3nt: TGTGCCAGCAGCAAACTCAACCGGCGTAACGAGCAGTACTTC; CDR3aa: CASSKLNRRNEQYF; abundance: .; d_gene: .; j_gene: TRBJ2-7; v_gene: TRBV21-1
CDR3nt: TGTGCCACCAGCAGAGATCTGGCGCGGGCCCAAGATACGCAGTATTTT; CDR3aa: CATSRDLARAQDTQYF; abundance: many; d_gene: .; j_gene: TRBJ2-3; v_gene: TRBV15
CDR3nt: TGTGCCAGCAGTGTAGTTAGAGCGGGGGTGGGCATTCAGTACTTC; CDR3aa: CASSVVRAGVGIQYF; abundance: .; d_gene: TRBD2; j_gene: TRBJ2-4; v_gene: TRBV2
CDR3nt: TGTGCCAGCAGTCCCCTCCCGGGGGCAGATACGCAGTATTTT; CDR3aa: CASSPLPGADTQYF; abundance: few; d_gene: .; j_gene: TRBJ2-3; v_gene: TRBV12-3/TRBV12-4
CDR3nt: TGTGCCAGCAGCTTTAGGGCTGATACGCAGTATTTT; CDR3aa: CASSFRADTQYF; abundance: few; d_gene: .; j_gene: TRBJ2-3; v_gene: TRBV7-2
CDR3nt: TGCAGTGCTAACCCGGGCGGTTCCTCCTACGAGCAGTACTTC; CDR3aa: CSANPGGSSYEQYF; abundance: .; d_gene: .; j_gene: TRBJ2-7; v_gene: TRBV20-1
CDR3nt: TGTGCCAGCAGCACCCGAAGGGTGAATACTGGGGCCAACGTCCTGACTTTC; CDR3aa: CASSTRRVNTGANVLTF; abundance: .; d_gene: .; j_gene: TRBJ2-6; v_gene: TRBV7-8
CDR3nt: TGTGCCAGCAGGAAACAGGGGGAGAGCACTGAAGCTTTCTTT; CDR3aa: CASRKQGESTEAFF; abundance: .; d_gene: TRBD1; j_gene: TRBJ1-1; v_gene: TRBV27
CDR3nt: TGTGCCAGCAGCTTAGCCGGTGGGGGTCCCCATGGCTACACCTTC; CDR3aa: CASSLAGGGPHGYTF; abundance: .; d_gene: .; j_gene: TRBJ1-2; v_gene: TRBV7-2
CDR3nt: TGTGCCAGCAGTGGTCCTGCGGATACGCAGTATTTT; CDR3aa: CASSGPADTQYF; abundance: .; d_gene: .; j_gene: TRBJ2-3; v_gene: TRBV2
CDR3nt: TGCAGTGCCAGGTTCAGATCCAATTCACCCCTCCACTTT; CDR3aa: CSARFRSNSPLHF; abundance: .; d_gene: .; j_gene: TRBJ1-6; v_gene: TRBV20-1
CDR3nt: TGTGCCAGCAGCGCCCAACTAGCGGTTTACAATGAGCAGTTCTTC; CDR3aa: CASSAQLAVYNEQFF; abundance: many; d_gene: TRBD2; j_gene: TRBJ2-1; v_gene: TRBV7-2